Below, 12 T cell receptor beta chains from the same sample are listed, as sequenced in a study of T cell responses to AZD1222 COVID-19 vaccine. TCRdb's copy holds only in-frame clones and misses some; the assay was immunoSEQ multiplex PCR. The sample contains about 120,000 clones, approximately 90% of which appear only once. Sequences were derived from peripheral blood, sampled 28 days after the second AZD1222 dose. The origin of the receptors is an adult who received the AZD1222 COVID-19 vaccine.

This rearrangement joins TRBV5-1 to TRBJ2-7; tentative D call: TRBD1 (5 bases). V lost 0 bases, J lost 2 bases, and 12 bases lay in between. The CDR3 is 15 amino acids. Germline lookup yields CDR1 SGHRS and CDR2 YFSETQ. In nucleotides, the CDR3 is TGCGCCAGCAGCTTGGCCCGCGACAGAGCCTACGAGCAGTACTTC. Translation: CASSLARDRAYEQYF.

The V gene is TRBV18, the J gene TRBJ2-3, with D tentatively TRBD1 (5 bases). Trimming stripped 2 bases from V and 3 bases from J, with 9 bases between. Germline loops: CDR1 KGHSH, CDR2 LQKENI. The CDR3 contains 14 residues. CDR3 nucleotide sequence: TGTGCCAGCTCACCAGGCCCAGGGACAGATACGCAGTATTTT. Protein product: CASSPGPGTDTQYF.

The CDR3 region is CAWSDEGSSYEQYF. In DNA form, the CDR3 reads TGTGCCTGGAGTGACGAGGGTAGCTCCTACGAGCAGTACTTC. The J gene is TRBJ2-7, the V gene TRBV30; D is possibly TRBD2 (5 bases). This CDR3 is built from 14 residues. The V gene's germline CDR1 is GTSNPN and CDR2 SVGIG (reference sequence). V lost 1 base and J lost 0, with 10 bases in between.

The chain combines TRBV3-1 (or the pseudogene TRBV3-2) with TRBJ2-7; TRBD1 matches at 8 bases. CDR1 LGHDT and CDR2 YNNKEL come from the germline V gene (reference sequence). J lost 5 bases, V lost 4 bases, and 10 bases had no gene match. This CDR3 region has 15 residues. The CDR3 sequence is CASSRLDRGFHEQYF. The CDR3 DNA reads as TGTGCCAGCAGCCGATTAGACAGGGGTTTCCACGAGCAGTACTTC.

The rearrangement links TRBV5-4 to TRBJ2-1, with 8 positions matching TRBD2. The CDR3 runs to 16 residues. From germline, CDR1 is SGHNT and CDR2 YYREEE (reference sequence). Trimming at V came to 0 bases and at J to 3 bases, leaving 5 bases not matched to a gene. In nucleotides, the CDR3 is TGTGCCAGCAGCTTGGCCTCTCTAGCGGGCTACAATGAGCAGTTCTTC. This encodes CASSLASLAGYNEQFF.

This clone was observed once. The V call is TRBV2, the J call TRBJ2-1; TRBD2 matches 11 bases. V was pared by 5 bases and J by 0 bases, with 3 bases of the junction left unmatched. CDR3 length: 16 amino acids. In germline, CDR1 is SNHLY, CDR2 FYNNEI. The CDR3 region is CASSWGTSGSYNEQFF. DNA for the CDR3: TGTGCCAGCAGTTGGGGGACTAGCGGCTCCTACAATGAGCAGTTCTTC.

The chain employs TRBV19 and TRBJ2-3; 11 bases fit TRBD2. Germline trimming cut 4 bases from V and 0 bases from J; bases unmatched to any gene: 12. This CDR3 is built from 19 residues. Germline V gene lookup returns CDR1 LNHDA and CDR2 SQIVND (reference sequence). The CDR3 nucleotides read TGTGCCAGTAGTACACGTTTAGCGGGAGGGCCGGCCAGCACAGATACGCAGTATTTT. Translating gives CASSTRLAGGPASTDTQYF.

The V call is TRBV28, the J call TRBJ2-7, with D tentatively TRBD1 (6 bases). The CDR3 has 15 amino acids. V was trimmed by 7 bases and J by 2 bases, leaving 18 bases between them. Germline CDR1 is MDHEN and CDR2 is SYDVKM. In DNA, the CDR3 is TGTGCCAGCACCCGGTGCAGGGGATTTACCTACGAGCAGTACTTC. Encoded protein: CASTRCRGFTYEQYF. Using reference TRBV28 and TRBJ2-7 for the parts outside the CDR3, the full variable domain is DVKVTQSSRYLVKRTGEKVFLECVQDMDHENMFWYRQDPGLGLRLIYFSYDVKMKEKGDIPEGYSVSREKKERFSLILESASTNQTSMYLCASTRCRGFTYEQYFGPGTRLTVT.

The chain has TRBV5-1 and TRBJ2-5, with a weak D call TRBD1 (6 bases). Germline CDR1 and CDR2: SGHRS and YFSETQ. V was clipped by 4 bases and J by 5 bases, with 15 bases between them. The CDR3 totals 14 residues. CDR3 coding DNA: TGCGCCAGCAGCGGGGGCAGCGAGGGGGAGACCCAGTACTTC. This sequence encodes CASSGGSEGETQYF. The complete variable domain, with remaining parts taken from reference TRBV5-1 and TRBJ2-5, reads KAGVTQTPRYLIKTRGQQVTLSCSPISGHRSVSWYQQTPGQGLQFLFEYFSETQRNKGNFPGRFSGRQFSNSRSEMNVSTLELGDSALYLCASSGGSEGETQYFGPGTRLLVL.

The chain is built from TRBV6-6 and TRBJ1-3; D unresolved. Trimming shortened V by 8 bases and J by 0 bases, and 11 bases separated the two germline ends. The CDR3 has 14 residues. The germline CDR1 and CDR2 sequences are MNHNY and SVGAGI (reference sequence). The CDR3 nucleotides are TGTGCCAGCCGGCTCCATAACTCTGGAAACACCATATATTTT. It specifies CASRLHNSGNTIYF.

The chain joins TRBV4-2 to TRBJ2-1, with 9 positions matching TRBD2. The CDR3 is made up of 15 amino acids. J lost 3 bases, V lost 4 bases, and 4 bases had no gene match. The germline V gene encodes CDR1 LGHNA and CDR2 YNFKEQ. CDR3 sequence (DNA): TGTGCCAGCAGCCCCCGTAGCGGGGGCTACAATGAGCAGTTCTTC. Amino acids: CASSPRSGGYNEQFF.

This clone was seen only once. The chain is built from TRBV7-2 and TRBJ2-3; no clear D. Germline assignment: CDR1 SGHTA and CDR2 FQGNSA. The V end was cut by 3 bases, the J end by 4 bases, with 8 bases between. CDR3 length: 13 residues. The CDR3 DNA sequence: TGTGCCAGCAGCTTTACAGTCCCAGATACGCAGTATTTT. Translating it yields CASSFTVPDTQYF.